What follows describes a single T cell receptor beta chain. Its target is unknown. These data are taken from a study of siplizumab effects on memory and regulatory T cells. Findings and caveats of the study: Only a minor fraction of alloreactive clones mapped to unstimulated subsets. Apparently more diverse than memory cells, naive T cells also seemed major alloresponse contributors. Proliferating siplizumab-culture Treg suppressive function went unconfirmed.

Each sample contributed about 10^5 TCR templates to the assay. Only in-frame clones appear in the TCRdb table, and some are missing; sequencing was by immunoSEQ multiplex PCR. The sample carries around 87,000 clones, around 89% recorded once. CDR3 size: 12 residues. The V and J ends lost 9 bases and 2 bases respectively, with 10 bases between them. CDR1 MNHEY and CDR2 SVGAGI come from the germline V gene. The V gene is TRBV6-5, the J gene TRBJ1-2, with D perhaps TRBD1 (6 bases). The sequence came from a human donor in good health. Sequenced: CD4+ T cells sorted from blood. The CDR3 bases are TGTGCCAGTACCACAGGGAACTATGGCTACACCTTC. Translation: CASTTGNYGYTF.